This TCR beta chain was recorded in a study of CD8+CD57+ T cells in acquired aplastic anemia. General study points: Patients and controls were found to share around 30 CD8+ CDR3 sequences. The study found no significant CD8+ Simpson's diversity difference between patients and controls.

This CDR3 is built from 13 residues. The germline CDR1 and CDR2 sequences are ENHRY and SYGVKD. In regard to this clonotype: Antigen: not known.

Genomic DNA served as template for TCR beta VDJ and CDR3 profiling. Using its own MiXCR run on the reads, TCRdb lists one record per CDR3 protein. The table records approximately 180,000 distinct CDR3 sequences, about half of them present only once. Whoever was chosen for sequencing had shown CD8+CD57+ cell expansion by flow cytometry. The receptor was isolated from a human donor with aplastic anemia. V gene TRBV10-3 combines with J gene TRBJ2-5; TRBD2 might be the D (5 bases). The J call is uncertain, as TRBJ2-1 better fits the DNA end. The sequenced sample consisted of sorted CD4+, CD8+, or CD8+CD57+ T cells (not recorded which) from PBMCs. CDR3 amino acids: CAIKATGINEQFF. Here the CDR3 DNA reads TGTGCCATCAAGGCAACGGGAATTAATGAGCAGTTCTTC.